The T cell receptor (beta chain) under discussion was sequenced for a study of blood T cells in healthy people across ages. Broader study findings: Age advanced and TCR beta diversity per million T cells fell, roughly linearly. There was no known CMV status for donors, so expanded clonotype changes were possibly confounded. Since the PBMCs were unsorted, naive and antigen-experienced cells could not be conclusively compared. A greater number of naive CD4+ cells and higher diversity distinguished long-lived donors from aged donors.

CDR1 is SGHVS and CDR2 is FQNEAQ in the germline V gene. The CDR3 spans 16 residues. V was pared by 6 bases and J by 3 bases, with 8 bases of the junction left unmatched. Combining a sample-barcoded 5' primer with a J-beta primer mix, a second PCR ran for about 7 to 12 cycles. TCRdb called the 5' RACE reads again in MiXCR, with one record for every CDR3 protein. The sample lists hundreds of thousands of distinct CDR3 sequences; about 61% were seen once. About this clonotype itself: Its antigen is as yet unknown.

The clonotype originates from a man aged 35-49 years in good health. The sequencing sample was made of blood. This chain uses TRBV7-8 with TRBJ2-1, with TRBD2 matching 10 bases. The DNA of the CDR3 is TGTGCCAGCAGTTTCCGAACTAGCGGGGACTACAATGAGCAGTTCTTC. Translated: CASSFRTSGDYNEQFF.